This T cell receptor beta chain is drawn from a study of OX40 agonist ivuxolimab in advanced cancers. Here immunoSEQ multiplex PCR was the method, and the copy in TCRdb shows in-frame clones only, minus some. The table shows roughly 79,000 clones, with approximately 92% occurring only once. With 6 bases clipped from V and 15 bases from J, the junction kept 20 bases outside the gene matches. The germline V gene has CDR1 MNHNY and CDR2 SVGAGI (reference sequence). This CDR3 has 16 residues. The material sequenced was CD4+ or CD8+ T cells sorted from blood, taken in a trial of the OX40 agonist ivuxolimab. The TCR was taken from an adult with an advanced solid tumor such as melanoma, head and neck, liver or kidney cancer. The V call is TRBV6-6, the J call TRBJ2-1, with 10 bases matching TRBD2. CDR3 nucleotides: TGTGCCAGCAGACGAGCCTCTAGCGGGAGTTTCCCCGTGAGGTTCTTC. Residues: CASRRASSGSFPVRFF.